A selection of T cell receptor beta chains follows, all from one sample in a study of T cell changes during pregnancy in multiple sclerosis. Assay used: immunoSEQ multiplex PCR; TCRdb lists only in-frame clones, some missing. Here the sample spans 30,000 to 45,000 clones, about nine tenths being singletons. The material sequenced was CD4+ T cells from peripheral blood mononuclear cells, taken after pregnancy. Receptor source: a female donor in good health, enrolled as a control in a pregnancy study. CDR3s include the opening cysteine and the closing phenylalanine or tryptophan. A D gene is named only where the DNA matches it firmly. The size field is filled for only some rows; it gives once, few, many or a size class.

D gene: NA
J gene: TRBJ1-3
clone size: NA
V gene: TRBV7-2
CDR3 DNA: TGTGCCAGCAGCCTTCTGTCGGGGGCTGGAAACACCATATATTTT
CDR3 protein: CASSLLSGAGNTIYF

D gene: TRBD1
J gene: TRBJ2-7
clone size: NA
V gene: TRBV28
CDR3 DNA: TGTGCCAGCAGTTCCAGACAGGGGGCGCCCGGGAACGTCCACGAGCAGTACTTC
CDR3 protein: CASSSRQGAPGNVHEQYF

D gene: TRBD2
J gene: TRBJ2-2
clone size: NA
V gene: TRBV7-9
CDR3 DNA: TGTGCCAGCAACTTAGCGATCCTAGCGGGAACCGGGGAGCTGTTTTTT
CDR3 protein: CASNLAILAGTGELFF

D gene: NA
J gene: TRBJ1-2
clone size: once
V gene: TRBV4-3
CDR3 DNA: TGCGCCAGCAGCCAAGAGGCACAGAACTATGGCTACACCTTC
CDR3 protein: CASSQEAQNYGYTF

D gene: TRBD1
J gene: TRBJ1-5
clone size: NA
V gene: TRBV7-9
CDR3 DNA: TGTGCCAGCAGCTTAGGGACAGGGTTGGGCAATCAGCCCCAGCATTTT
CDR3 protein: CASSLGTGLGNQPQHF

D gene: TRBD2
J gene: TRBJ2-2
clone size: once
V gene: TRBV5-6
CDR3 DNA: TGTGCCAGCAGCTTGGATACTAGCGTCTACACCGGGGAGCTGTTTTTT
CDR3 protein: CASSLDTSVYTGELFF

D gene: NA
J gene: TRBJ1-2
clone size: once
V gene: TRBV6-6
CDR3 DNA: TGTGCCAGCACCCCCCGGGAGATAGCTGTCGGCTACACCTTC
CDR3 protein: CASTPREIAVGYTF

D gene: NA
J gene: TRBJ1-5
clone size: NA
V gene: TRBV6-1
CDR3 DNA: TGTGCCAGCAGTGAACAGGGTGGCAATCAGCCCCAGCATTTT
CDR3 protein: CASSEQGGNQPQHF

D gene: TRBD2
J gene: TRBJ2-2
clone size: NA
V gene: TRBV9
CDR3 DNA: TGTGCCAGCAGCCTAACTAGCGTCCCGATGACCGGGGAGCTGTTTTTT
CDR3 protein: CASSLTSVPMTGELFF

D gene: NA
J gene: TRBJ1-2
clone size: NA
V gene: TRBV7-9
CDR3 DNA: TGTGCCAGCATCACAACGGCGGGGGGGGCGAGCTATGGCTACACCTTC
CDR3 protein: CASITTAGGASYGYTF

D gene: TRBD2
J gene: TRBJ2-7
clone size: NA
V gene: TRBV11-2
CDR3 DNA: TGTGCCAGCAGCTTGGGACGGGAGGGCGAGCAGTACTTC
CDR3 protein: CASSLGREGEQYF

D gene: NA
J gene: TRBJ1-4
clone size: few
V gene: TRBV14
CDR3 DNA: TGTGCCAGCAGTCAAACTCTGGGCAGGGGCGGTGAAAAACTGTTTTTT
CDR3 protein: CASSQTLGRGGEKLFF

D gene: NA
J gene: TRBJ1-6
clone size: few
V gene: TRBV2
CDR3 DNA: TGTGCCAGCAGTGAAAGGGAGACGGCATACAATTCACCCCTCCACTTT
CDR3 protein: CASSERETAYNSPLHF

D gene: TRBD1
J gene: TRBJ1-6
clone size: NA
V gene: TRBV7-2
CDR3 DNA: TGTGCCAGCAGCCAAGACTATAACAGGGGGCGCGATAATTCACCCCTCCACTTT
CDR3 protein: CASSQDYNRGRDNSPLHF

D gene: NA
J gene: TRBJ2-1
clone size: once
V gene: TRBV7-9
CDR3 DNA: TGTGCCAGCAGCTTGGGCCAGTACAATGAGCAGTTCTTC
CDR3 protein: CASSLGQYNEQFF

D gene: NA
J gene: TRBJ2-3
clone size: NA
V gene: TRBV9
CDR3 DNA: TGTGCCAGCACCACCGTTGGGAGAAGGACAGATACGCAGTATTTT
CDR3 protein: CASTTVGRRTDTQYF

D gene: NA
J gene: TRBJ2-5
clone size: NA
V gene: TRBV5-4
CDR3 DNA: TGTGCCAGCAGCTTGGCCCTGGGAGACACGGGAGAGACCCAGTACTTC
CDR3 protein: CASSLALGDTGETQYF

D gene: NA
J gene: TRBJ2-3
clone size: NA
V gene: TRBV11-2
CDR3 DNA: TGTGCCAGCAGCTTAGGGCTAGCCCCAGATACGCAGTATTTT
CDR3 protein: CASSLGLAPDTQYF

D gene: TRBD2
J gene: TRBJ2-1
clone size: NA
V gene: TRBV4-2
CDR3 DNA: TGTGCCAGCAGCCTCCTAGTCGGGGGGAGGGACGAGCAGTTCTTC
CDR3 protein: CASSLLVGGRDEQFF

D gene: NA
J gene: TRBJ1-3
clone size: NA
V gene: TRBV27
CDR3 DNA: TGTGCCAGCAGTTTTTACCCGAAGTCCTCAGGGGGAAACACCATATATTTT
CDR3 protein: CASSFYPKSSGGNTIYF

D gene: TRBD1
J gene: TRBJ1-3
clone size: NA
V gene: TRBV7-7
CDR3 DNA: TGTGCCAGCAGCTTAGGGACAGGGACGGCCTCTGGAAACACCATATATTTT
CDR3 protein: CASSLGTGTASGNTIYF

D gene: TRBD1
J gene: TRBJ1-2
clone size: NA
V gene: TRBV10-3
CDR3 DNA: TGTGCCATCAGTGAGTCGGTGACAGGGTATGGCTACACCTTC
CDR3 protein: CAISESVTGYGYTF

D gene: NA
J gene: TRBJ2-3
clone size: NA
V gene: TRBV10-3
CDR3 DNA: TGTGCCATCAGTGATAGCGACACAGATACGCAGTATTTT
CDR3 protein: CAISDSDTDTQYF

D gene: NA
J gene: TRBJ1-5
clone size: NA
V gene: TRBV4-3
CDR3 DNA: TGCGCCAGCAGCCAAGCAGATAATCAGCCCCAGCATTTT
CDR3 protein: CASSQADNQPQHF

D gene: NA
J gene: TRBJ2-2
clone size: once
V gene: TRBV7-9
CDR3 DNA: TGTGCCAGCAGCTTAGGATTTAGCTTAAACACCGGGGAGCTGTTTTTT
CDR3 protein: CASSLGFSLNTGELFF

D gene: NA
J gene: TRBJ1-1
clone size: NA
V gene: TRBV18
CDR3 DNA: TGTGCCAGCTCATTGACGAGGTTGGCTGACACTGAAGCTTTCTTT
CDR3 protein: CASSLTRLADTEAFF

D gene: NA
J gene: TRBJ2-3
clone size: NA
V gene: TRBV30
CDR3 DNA: TGTGCCTGGACTATACTGACAGGCGGCGCAGATACGCAGTATTTT
CDR3 protein: CAWTILTGGADTQYF

D gene: TRBD1
J gene: TRBJ1-1
clone size: few
V gene: TRBV9
CDR3 DNA: TGTGCCAGCAGCGCACTTAGGACAGGGAAGAACACTGAAGCTTTCTTT
CDR3 protein: CASSALRTGKNTEAFF

D gene: NA
J gene: TRBJ1-2
clone size: NA
V gene: TRBV5-1
CDR3 DNA: TGCGCCAGCAGCCCGGACAGTTCTCAGAGCGATGGCTACACCTTC
CDR3 protein: CASSPDSSQSDGYTF

D gene: NA
J gene: TRBJ2-2
clone size: NA
V gene: TRBV9
CDR3 DNA: TGTGCCAGCAGCGTCCATCTTCAGGGCGCCGGGGAGCTGTTTTTT
CDR3 protein: CASSVHLQGAGELFF

D gene: TRBD1
J gene: TRBJ2-5
clone size: NA
V gene: TRBV14
CDR3 DNA: TGTGCCAGCAAGGACAGGGGCCTCCTAGAGACCCAGTACTTC
CDR3 protein: CASKDRGLLETQYF

D gene: NA
J gene: TRBJ1-1
clone size: NA
V gene: TRBV10-3
CDR3 DNA: TGTGCCATCAGTGAGTCCGGGAGGAACACTGAAGCTTTCTTT
CDR3 protein: CAISESGRNTEAFF

D gene: NA
J gene: TRBJ2-5
clone size: NA
V gene: TRBV27
CDR3 DNA: TGTGCCAGCAGTCCCAACCAAGAGACCCAGTACTTC
CDR3 protein: CASSPNQETQYF

D gene: TRBD1
J gene: TRBJ1-2
clone size: NA
V gene: TRBV6-1
CDR3 DNA: TGTGCCAGCAGTAGCCGGGACAGGGGGCTTTATGGCTACACCTTC
CDR3 protein: CASSSRDRGLYGYTF

D gene: NA
J gene: TRBJ1-1
clone size: NA
V gene: TRBV30
CDR3 DNA: TGTGCCTGGAGTAAGGGGCTCGCAGCTTTCTTT
CDR3 protein: CAWSKGLAAFF

D gene: TRBD1
J gene: TRBJ1-2
clone size: NA
V gene: TRBV9
CDR3 DNA: TGTGCCAGCAGCCCAACAGGGGTGGGCTATGGCTACACCTTC
CDR3 protein: CASSPTGVGYGYTF

D gene: NA
J gene: TRBJ1-4
clone size: NA
V gene: TRBV12-1
CDR3 DNA: TGTGCCAGCAGCCCCCCGGGGACAGGAAATGAAAAACTGTTTTTT
CDR3 protein: CASSPPGTGNEKLFF

D gene: TRBD2
J gene: TRBJ2-1
clone size: NA
V gene: TRBV4-1
CDR3 DNA: TGCGCCAGCAGCCAAGATTTGTCCAAAGACACTAGCGGGAGTATCAATGAGCAGTTCTTC
CDR3 protein: CASSQDLSKDTSGSINEQFF

D gene: TRBD1
J gene: TRBJ2-3
clone size: NA
V gene: TRBV27
CDR3 DNA: TGTGCCAGCAGTTTCGGGCAGGGGGCTGGTACAGATACGCAGTATTTT
CDR3 protein: CASSFGQGAGTDTQYF

D gene: TRBD2
J gene: TRBJ2-3
clone size: once
V gene: TRBV19
CDR3 DNA: TGTGCCAGTAGTCGCGCCCCTAGCGGGAGGGCCACAGATACGCAGTATTTT
CDR3 protein: CASSRAPSGRATDTQYF

D gene: TRBD1
J gene: TRBJ2-2
clone size: NA
V gene: TRBV2
CDR3 DNA: TGTGCCAGCAGTGAATTGTCAGGGGGCACCGGGGAGCTGTTTTTT
CDR3 protein: CASSELSGGTGELFF

D gene: NA
J gene: TRBJ2-2
clone size: NA
V gene: TRBV10-3
CDR3 DNA: TGTGCCATCAGTGAAATAGACGGGGAGCTGTTTTTT
CDR3 protein: CAISEIDGELFF

D gene: NA
J gene: TRBJ1-1
clone size: few
V gene: TRBV7-9
CDR3 DNA: TGTGCCAGCAGCTTCCTTTTAGGCAAGACGGGGACTGAAGCTTTCTTT
CDR3 protein: CASSFLLGKTGTEAFF

D gene: TRBD2
J gene: TRBJ2-7
clone size: NA
V gene: TRBV5-1
CDR3 DNA: TGCGCCAGCAGCCCGATAGCGGGAGTTGGCGAGCAGTACTTC
CDR3 protein: CASSPIAGVGEQYF

D gene: TRBD1
J gene: TRBJ2-3
clone size: NA
V gene: TRBV7-9
CDR3 DNA: TGTGCCAGCAGCTTGACCCAGGGGGCAGATACGCAGTATTTT
CDR3 protein: CASSLTQGADTQYF

D gene: NA
J gene: TRBJ2-5
clone size: NA
V gene: TRBV30
CDR3 DNA: TGTGCCTGGAGTTCTGTCCAAGAGACCCAGTACTTC
CDR3 protein: CAWSSVQETQYF

D gene: NA
J gene: TRBJ2-3
clone size: NA
V gene: TRBV9
CDR3 DNA: TGTGCCAGCAGCGTAGGAACAGCCCTCACAGATACGCAGTATTTT
CDR3 protein: CASSVGTALTDTQYF

D gene: TRBD1
J gene: TRBJ1-1
clone size: NA
V gene: TRBV6-5
CDR3 DNA: TGTGCCAGCAGAGAAGGGGGCGCGGGCACTGAAGCTTTCTTT
CDR3 protein: CASREGGAGTEAFF

D gene: NA
J gene: TRBJ1-3
clone size: few
V gene: TRBV7-8
CDR3 DNA: TGTGCCAGCAGCTTAGTTGGTCAGCTTAGCGGAAACACCATATATTTT
CDR3 protein: CASSLVGQLSGNTIYF

D gene: NA
J gene: TRBJ2-1
clone size: NA
V gene: TRBV5-1
CDR3 DNA: TGCGCCAGCAGCTACCCACGGGGAGCCTACAATGAGCAGTTCTTC
CDR3 protein: CASSYPRGAYNEQFF

D gene: TRBD1
J gene: TRBJ1-1
clone size: few
V gene: TRBV28
CDR3 DNA: TGTGCCAGCAGTTCTCCGGGACAGGGGATGAACACTGAAGCTTTCTTT
CDR3 protein: CASSSPGQGMNTEAFF

D gene: NA
J gene: TRBJ1-2
clone size: NA
V gene: TRBV11-3
CDR3 DNA: TGTGCCAGCAGCCCCGGGAAGAATGGCTACACCTTC
CDR3 protein: CASSPGKNGYTF

D gene: NA
J gene: TRBJ1-3
clone size: NA
V gene: TRBV7-8
CDR3 DNA: TGTGCCAGCAGCTTAGGGGCGACCTTCTCTGGAAACACCATATATTTT
CDR3 protein: CASSLGATFSGNTIYF

D gene: TRBD2
J gene: TRBJ2-7
clone size: few
V gene: TRBV18
CDR3 DNA: TGTGCCAGCTCACCCCTTCGACTAGCGGGGCCCTACGAGCAGTACTTC
CDR3 protein: CASSPLRLAGPYEQYF

D gene: TRBD1
J gene: TRBJ2-5
clone size: NA
V gene: TRBV6-5
CDR3 DNA: TGTGCCAGCAGATGGGACAGCCAAGAGACCCAGTACTTC
CDR3 protein: CASRWDSQETQYF

D gene: NA
J gene: TRBJ1-1
clone size: NA
V gene: TRBV6-1
CDR3 DNA: TGTGCCAGCAGTGTCGACAGGAACACTGAAGCTTTCTTT
CDR3 protein: CASSVDRNTEAFF